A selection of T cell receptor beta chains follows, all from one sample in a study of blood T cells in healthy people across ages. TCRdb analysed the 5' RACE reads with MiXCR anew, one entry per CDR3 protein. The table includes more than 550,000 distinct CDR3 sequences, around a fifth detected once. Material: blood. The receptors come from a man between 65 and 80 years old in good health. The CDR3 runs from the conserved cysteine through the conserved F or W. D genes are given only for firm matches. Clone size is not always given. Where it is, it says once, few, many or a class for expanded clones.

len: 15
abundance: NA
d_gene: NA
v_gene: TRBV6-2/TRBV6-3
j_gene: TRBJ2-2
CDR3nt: TGTGCCAGCAGATTCTACCTAGCGAACACCGGGGAGCTGTTTTTT
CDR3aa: CASRFYLANTGELFF

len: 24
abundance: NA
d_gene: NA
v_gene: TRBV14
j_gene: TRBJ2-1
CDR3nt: TGTGCCACTAACCCCTCCAGCCGCCTAATTAATCACAATGACGCCCTAATTAATCACAATGAGCAGTTCTTC
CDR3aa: CATNPSSRLINHNDALINHNEQFF

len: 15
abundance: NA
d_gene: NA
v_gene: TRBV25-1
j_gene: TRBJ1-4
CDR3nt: TGTGCCAGCTCAGACGGGTGGAGGACTAATGAAAAACTGTTTTTT
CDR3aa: CASSDGWRTNEKLFF

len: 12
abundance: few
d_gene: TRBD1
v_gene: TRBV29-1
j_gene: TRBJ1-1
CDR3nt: TGCAGCGTTGCCCAGGGGGGTACTGAAGCTTTCTTT
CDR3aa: CSVAQGGTEAFF

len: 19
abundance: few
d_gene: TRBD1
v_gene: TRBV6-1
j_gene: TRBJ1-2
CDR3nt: TGTGCCAGCAGTGACAATAGAACCCCAAACCGACAGGGCCTCTATGGCTACACCTTC
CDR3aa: CASSDNRTPNRQGLYGYTF

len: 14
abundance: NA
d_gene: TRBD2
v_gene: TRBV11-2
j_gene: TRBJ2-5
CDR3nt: TGTGCCAGCAGTGAGACTAGCGGTGATGAGACCCAGTACTTC
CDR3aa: CASSETSGDETQYF

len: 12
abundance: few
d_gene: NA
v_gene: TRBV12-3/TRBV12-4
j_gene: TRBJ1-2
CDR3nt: TGTGCCGGCAGTCCCGGTGCTGGAGGCTACACCTTC
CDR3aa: CAGSPGAGGYTF

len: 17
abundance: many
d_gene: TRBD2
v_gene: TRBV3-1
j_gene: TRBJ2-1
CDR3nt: TGTGCCAGCAGCCAAGATTTAGGGACTAGCGGGAGTAATGAGCAGTTCTTC
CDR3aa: CASSQDLGTSGSNEQFF

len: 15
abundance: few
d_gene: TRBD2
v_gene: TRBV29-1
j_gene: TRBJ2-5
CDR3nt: TGCAGCGTTGGCGGTACAGCGGGAGTCACGGAGACCCAGTACTTC
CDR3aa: CSVGGTAGVTETQYF

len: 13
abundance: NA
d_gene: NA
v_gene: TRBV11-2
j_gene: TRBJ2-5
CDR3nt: TGTGCCAGCAGCTTAGATCTACGAGAGACCCAGTACTTC
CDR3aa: CASSLDLRETQYF

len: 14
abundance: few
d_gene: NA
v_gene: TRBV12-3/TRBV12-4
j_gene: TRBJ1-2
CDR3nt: TGTGCCAGCCTCCCTTTCGGGGGAGGGTATGGCTACACCTTC
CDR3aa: CASLPFGGGYGYTF